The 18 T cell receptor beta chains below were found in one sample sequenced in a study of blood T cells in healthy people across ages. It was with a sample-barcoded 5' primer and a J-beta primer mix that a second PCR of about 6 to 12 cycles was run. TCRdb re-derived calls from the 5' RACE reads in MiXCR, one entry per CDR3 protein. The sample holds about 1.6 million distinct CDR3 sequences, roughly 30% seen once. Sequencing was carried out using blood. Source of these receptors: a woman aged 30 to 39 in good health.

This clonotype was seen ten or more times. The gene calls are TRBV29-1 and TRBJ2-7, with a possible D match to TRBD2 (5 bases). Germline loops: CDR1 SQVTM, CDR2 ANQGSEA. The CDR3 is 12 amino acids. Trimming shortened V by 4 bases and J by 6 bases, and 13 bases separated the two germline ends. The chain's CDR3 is CSVVSDGGEQYF. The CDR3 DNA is TGCAGCGTTGTCTCAGACGGAGGCGAGCAGTACTTC.

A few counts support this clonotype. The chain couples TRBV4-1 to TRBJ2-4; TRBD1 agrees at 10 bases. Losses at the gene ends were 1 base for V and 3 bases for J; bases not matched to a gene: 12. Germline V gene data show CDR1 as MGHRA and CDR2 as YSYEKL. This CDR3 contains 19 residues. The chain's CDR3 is CASSQVFDTGTGVKNIQYF. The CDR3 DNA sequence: TGCGCCAGCAGCCAAGTTTTTGATACCGGGACAGGGGTCAAAAACATTCAGTACTTC.

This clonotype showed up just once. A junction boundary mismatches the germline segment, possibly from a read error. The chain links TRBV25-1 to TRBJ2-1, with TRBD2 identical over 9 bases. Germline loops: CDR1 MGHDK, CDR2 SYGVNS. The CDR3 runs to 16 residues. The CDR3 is CASSETGGRVHNGQFF. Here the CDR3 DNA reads TGTGCCAGCAGTGAGACAGGCGGGAGGGTCCACAATGGGCAGTTCTTC.

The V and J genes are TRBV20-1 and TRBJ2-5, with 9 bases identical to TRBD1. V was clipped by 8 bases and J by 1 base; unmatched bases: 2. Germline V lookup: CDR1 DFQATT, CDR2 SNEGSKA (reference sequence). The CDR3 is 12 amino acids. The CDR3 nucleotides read TGCAGTCAGGGACAGGGCCAAGAGACCCAGTACTTC. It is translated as CSQGQGQETQYF.

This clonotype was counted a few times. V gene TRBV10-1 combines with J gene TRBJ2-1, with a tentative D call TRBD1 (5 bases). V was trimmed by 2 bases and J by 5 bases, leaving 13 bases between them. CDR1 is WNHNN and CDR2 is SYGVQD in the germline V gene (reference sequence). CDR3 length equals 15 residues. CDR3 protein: CASSEVGVPDNEQFF. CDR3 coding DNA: TGCGCCAGCAGTGAGGTAGGGGTCCCGGACAATGAGCAGTTCTTC.

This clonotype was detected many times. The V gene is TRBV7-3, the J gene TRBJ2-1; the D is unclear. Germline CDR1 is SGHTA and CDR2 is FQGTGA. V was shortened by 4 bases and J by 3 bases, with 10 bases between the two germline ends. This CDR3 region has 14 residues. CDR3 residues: CASSSGRNYNEQFF. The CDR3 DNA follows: TGTGCCAGCAGCTCCGGCCGAAACTACAATGAGCAGTTCTTC.

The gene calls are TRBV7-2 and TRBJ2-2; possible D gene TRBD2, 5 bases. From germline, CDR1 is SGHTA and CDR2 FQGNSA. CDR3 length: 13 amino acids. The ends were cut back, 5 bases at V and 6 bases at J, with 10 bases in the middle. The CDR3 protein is CASSPRVAGELFF. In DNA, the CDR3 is TGTGCCAGCAGCCCGCGGGTAGCCGGGGAGCTGTTTTTT.

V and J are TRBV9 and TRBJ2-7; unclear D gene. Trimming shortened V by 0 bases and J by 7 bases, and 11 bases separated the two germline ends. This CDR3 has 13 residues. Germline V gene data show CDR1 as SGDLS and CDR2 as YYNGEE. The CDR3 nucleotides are TGTGCCAGCAGCGTAGATCCCGCCCAGGAGCAGTACTTC. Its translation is CASSVDPAQEQYF. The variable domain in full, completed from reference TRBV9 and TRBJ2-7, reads DSGVTQTPKHLITATGQRVTLRCSPRSGDLSVYWYQQSLDQGLQFLIQYYNGEERAKGNILERFSAQQFPDLHSELNLSSLELGDSALYFCASSVDPAQEQYFGPGTRLTVT.

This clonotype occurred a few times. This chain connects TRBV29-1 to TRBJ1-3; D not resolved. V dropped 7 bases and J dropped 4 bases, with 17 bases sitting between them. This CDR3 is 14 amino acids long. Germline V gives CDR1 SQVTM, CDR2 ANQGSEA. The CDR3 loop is CSAQAGVWGNTIYF. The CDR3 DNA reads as TGCAGCGCCCAAGCCGGAGTGTGGGGAAACACCATATATTTT.

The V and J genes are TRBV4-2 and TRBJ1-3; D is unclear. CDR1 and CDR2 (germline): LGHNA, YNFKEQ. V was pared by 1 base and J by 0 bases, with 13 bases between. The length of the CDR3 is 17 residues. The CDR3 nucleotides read TGTGCCAGCAGCCAAGGGTTCGAACTGGCCTCTGGAAACACCATATATTTT. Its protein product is CASSQGFELASGNTIYF.

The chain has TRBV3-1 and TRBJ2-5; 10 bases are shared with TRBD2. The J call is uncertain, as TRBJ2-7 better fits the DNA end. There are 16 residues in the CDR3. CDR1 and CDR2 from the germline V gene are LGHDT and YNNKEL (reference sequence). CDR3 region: CASSQAPSSGSVEQYF. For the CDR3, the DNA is TGTGCCAGCAGCCAAGCCCCATCTAGCGGGAGTGTCGAGCAGTACTTC.

The DNA of the CDR3 is TGCGCCAGCAGCTTCTCGGACAGGGGTGGACTAGCCTTCGAGCAGTACTTC. It yields the protein CASSFSDRGGLAFEQYF. V usage is TRBV5-1 and J usage is TRBJ2-7; D is perhaps TRBD1 (9 bases). The CDR3 has 17 residues. Germline V gene lookup returns CDR1 SGHRS and CDR2 YFSETQ. V lost 2 bases to trimming and J lost 6 bases, with 24 bases between them.

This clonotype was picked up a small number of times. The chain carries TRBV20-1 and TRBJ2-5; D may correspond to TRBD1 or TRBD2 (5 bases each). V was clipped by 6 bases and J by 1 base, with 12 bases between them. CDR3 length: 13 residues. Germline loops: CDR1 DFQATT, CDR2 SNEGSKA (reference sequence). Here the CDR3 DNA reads TGCAGTGCCCGGGGCCGTCCCCAAGAGACCCAGTACTTC. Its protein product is CSARGRPQETQYF.

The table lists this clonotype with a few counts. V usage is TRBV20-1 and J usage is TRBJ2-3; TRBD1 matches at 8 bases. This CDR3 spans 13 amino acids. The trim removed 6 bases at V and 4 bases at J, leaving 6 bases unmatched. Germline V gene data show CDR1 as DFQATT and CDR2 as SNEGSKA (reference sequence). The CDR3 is CSAADREADTQYF. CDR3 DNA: TGCAGTGCAGCGGACAGGGAAGCAGATACGCAGTATTTT.

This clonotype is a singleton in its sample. The CDR3 DNA reads TGTGCCAGCACCACCGGGACTAGCGGGAGGGATGAGCAGTTCTTC. This translates into CASTTGTSGRDEQFF. The chain couples TRBV2 to TRBJ2-1, with 16 bases matching TRBD2. This CDR3 spans 15 amino acids. Trimming cost V 7 bases and J 8 bases; bases outside gene matches: 5. CDR1 is SNHLY and CDR2 is FYNNEI in the germline V gene.

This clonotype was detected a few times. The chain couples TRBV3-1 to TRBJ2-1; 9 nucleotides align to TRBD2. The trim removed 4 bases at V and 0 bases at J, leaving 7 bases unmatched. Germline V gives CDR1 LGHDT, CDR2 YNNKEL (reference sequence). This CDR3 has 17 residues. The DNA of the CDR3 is TGTGCCAGCAGCCGAGGCGGGAGGGCCCTCTCCTACAATGAGCAGTTCTTC. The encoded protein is CASSRGGRALSYNEQFF.

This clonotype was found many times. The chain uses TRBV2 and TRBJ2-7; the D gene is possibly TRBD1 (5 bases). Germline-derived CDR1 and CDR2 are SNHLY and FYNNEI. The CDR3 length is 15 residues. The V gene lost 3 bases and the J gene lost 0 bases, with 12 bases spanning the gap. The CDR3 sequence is CASSDDSNVSYEQYF. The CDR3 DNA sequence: TGTGCCAGCAGTGATGACAGTAATGTCTCCTACGAGCAGTACTTC. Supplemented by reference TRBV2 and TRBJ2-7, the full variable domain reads EPEVTQTPSHQVTQMGQEVILRCVPISNHLYFYWYRQILGQKVEFLVSFYNNEISEKSEIFDDQFSVERPDGSNFTLKIRSTKLEDSAMYFCASSDDSNVSYEQYFGPGTRLTVT.

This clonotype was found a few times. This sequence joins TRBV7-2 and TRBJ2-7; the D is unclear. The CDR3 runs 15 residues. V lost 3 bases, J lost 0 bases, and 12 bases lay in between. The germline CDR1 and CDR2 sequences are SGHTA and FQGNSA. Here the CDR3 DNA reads TGTGCCAGCAGCTTCCAGGCACAAGCCTCCTACGAGCAGTACTTC. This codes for CASSFQAQASYEQYF.